These 29 T cell receptor beta chains share one sample of origin, sequenced in a study of blood T cell repertoires in COVID-19. Method: immunoSEQ multiplex PCR; TCRdb's copy keeps in-frame clones and lacks some. Of around 150,000 clones listed, approximately 75% are singletons. What was sequenced was peripheral blood. The source is a human donor in a cohort sampled during active COVID-19.

The chain has TRBV5-4 and TRBJ1-5; the D gene is possibly TRBD1 (5 bases). The germline gives CDR1 SGHNT, CDR2 YYREEE (reference sequence). The CDR3 totals 15 residues. The V end lost 4 bases, the J end lost 6 bases, and 17 bases lay between the germline ends. CDR3 nucleotide sequence: TGTGCCAGCAGCCCGGGCGGGGGGGACCCTCAGCCCCAGCATTTT. It translates to CASSPGGGDPQPQHF. Supplemented by reference TRBV5-4 and TRBJ1-5, the full variable domain reads ETGVTQSPTHLIKTRGQQVTLRCSSQSGHNTVSWYQQALGQGPQFIFQYYREEENGRGNFPPRFSGLQFPNYSSELNVNALELDDSALYLCASSPGGGDPQPQHFGDGTRLSIL.

V usage is TRBV29-1 and J usage is TRBJ2-2, with 9 nucleotides matching TRBD2. The CDR3 has 14 residues. Germline lookup yields CDR1 SQVTM and CDR2 ANQGSEA. With 3 bases clipped from V and 7 bases from J, the junction kept 6 bases outside the gene matches. CDR3 bases: TGCAGCGTTGAGCCTAGCGGGACGATCGGGGAGCTGTTTTTT. Translation gives CSVEPSGTIGELFF.

The rearrangement joins TRBV5-1 to TRBJ2-2; 10 nucleotides match TRBD1. Germline V lookup: CDR1 SGHRS, CDR2 YFSETQ. The CDR3 contains 16 residues. The ends lost 4 bases at V and 6 bases at J; junction bases unmatched: 9. The DNA for the CDR3 is TGCGCCAGCAGCCAACCGGGACAGGGGAAGGCCGGGGAGCTGTTTTTT. Its translation: CASSQPGQGKAGELFF.

This chain connects TRBV14 to TRBJ1-2; no clear D. Germline values: CDR1 SGHDN, CDR2 FVKESK. The CDR3 has 13 amino acids. Trimming cost V 1 base and J 4 bases, with 7 bases left between them. CDR3 coding DNA: TGTGCCAGCAGCCAAGGGCAGTCCTATGGCTACACCTTC. Its translation: CASSQGQSYGYTF. Full variable domain (outside the CDR3, taken from reference TRBV14 and TRBJ1-2): EAGVTQFPSHSVIEKGQTVTLRCDPISGHDNLYWYRRVMGKEIKFLLHFVKESKQDESGMPNNRFLAERTGGTYSTLKVQPAELEDSGVYFCASSQGQSYGYTFGSGTRLTVV.

The chain carries TRBV18 and TRBJ2-1; 12 bases are shared with TRBD2. With 3 bases clipped from V and 4 bases from J, the junction kept 4 bases outside the gene matches. CDR3 length: 16 residues. Germline assignment: CDR1 KGHSH and CDR2 LQKENI. The CDR3: CASSPSLAGGYNEQFF. The CDR3 DNA reads as TGTGCCAGCTCACCTTCCCTAGCGGGGGGGTACAATGAGCAGTTCTTC.

CDR3 bases: TGTGCCAGCAGTTTTACAGGGACGGACTACGAGCAGTACTTC. Protein: CASSFTGTDYEQYF. The chain couples TRBV6-2 or TRBV6-3 to TRBJ2-7, with D possibly being TRBD1 (6 bases). There are 14 residues in the CDR3. V lost 4 bases and J lost 3, with 13 bases in between. In germline, CDR1 is MNHEY, CDR2 SVGEGT.

The rearrangement links TRBV14 to TRBJ1-6, with TRBD1 matching 9 bases. Trimming removed 5 bases from V and 1 base from J; junction bases left unmatched: 3. The CDR3 consists of 16 residues. Germline V lookup: CDR1 SGHDN, CDR2 FVKESK. The CDR3 bases are TGTGCCAGCAGCGAACAGGGGGCATCCTATAATTCACCCCTCCACTTT. Translation: CASSEQGASYNSPLHF.

J is TRBJ2-4 and V is TRBV7-3; TRBD2 matches at 7 bases. The CDR3 is made up of 17 amino acids. V lost 5 bases and J lost 1; bases outside the gene matches: 11. Germline V lookup: CDR1 SGHTA, CDR2 FQGTGA. CDR3 sequence reads: CASSVTGSGTAKNIQYF. CDR3 nucleotides: TGTGCCAGCAGCGTTACGGGGAGCGGGACCGCCAAAAACATTCAGTACTTC.

This rearrangement joins TRBV10-3 to TRBJ1-2, with TRBD1 as a possible D gene (5 bases). The CDR3 loop spans 12 amino acids. The V and J ends lost 7 bases and 8 bases respectively, with 14 bases between them. Germline lookup yields CDR1 ENHRY and CDR2 SYGVKD. The CDR3 DNA sequence: TGTGCCATCAAACGTCAGGGTCTAGGCTACACCTTC. It is translated as CAIKRQGLGYTF.

The chain links TRBV10-3 to TRBJ1-2; TRBD1 matches 8 bases. Germline assignment: CDR1 ENHRY and CDR2 SYGVKD. The CDR3 contains 14 residues. J was trimmed by 1 base and V by 2 bases; bases with no gene match: 0. This CDR3 is CAISEDRGNYGYTF. The CDR3 nucleotides are TGTGCCATCAGTGAGGACAGGGGTAACTATGGCTACACCTTC.

Only one count was recorded for this clone. This rearrangement joins TRBV11-2 to TRBJ1-2; the match to TRBD1 covers 9 bases. Trimming took 5 bases from V and 4 from J; bases not matched to a gene: 5. The CDR3 loop spans 14 amino acids. Per germline, CDR1 SGHAT and CDR2 FQNNGV. The CDR3 is CASSPTGGVYGYTF. Here the CDR3 DNA reads TGTGCCAGCAGCCCGACAGGGGGAGTCTATGGCTACACCTTC.

The chain links TRBV30 to TRBJ2-3; D perhaps matches TRBD1 (5 bases). Trimming left V 8 bases short and J 1 base short, with 13 bases between. Germline CDR1 and CDR2: GTSNPN and SVGIG (reference sequence). The CDR3 has 13 residues. CDR3 DNA sequence: TGTGCCCGCAAAGGCAGGGGCACAGATACGCAGTATTTT. As protein: CARKGRGTDTQYF.

V and J are TRBV5-1 and TRBJ2-6, with TRBD1 identical over 7 bases. The CDR3 runs to 16 residues. Per germline, CDR1 SGHRS and CDR2 YFSETQ. V lost 0 bases and J lost 4; bases outside the gene matches: 4. CDR3 nucleotide sequence: TGCGCCAGCAGCTTGGGACAGGGTTCCGGGGCCAACGTCCTGACTTTC. Translation: CASSLGQGSGANVLTF.

The chain is built from TRBV12-3 or TRBV12-4 and TRBJ2-2; D is ambiguous. The CDR3 is made up of 12 amino acids. V was clipped by 6 bases and J by 5 bases, with 7 bases between them. The CDR3 DNA reads TGTGCCAGCAGCCTGAGAACCGGGGAGCTGTTTTTT. Translation: CASSLRTGELFF.

CDR3 amino acids: CASSFLPTSGYEQYF. The CDR3 DNA is TGCGCCAGCAGCTTTTTACCGACTAGCGGCTACGAGCAGTACTTC. The V gene is TRBV5-1, the J gene TRBJ2-7; 9 nucleotides line up with TRBD2. Trimming removed 2 bases from V and 3 bases from J; junction bases left unmatched: 6. CDR1 and CDR2 (germline): SGHRS, YFSETQ. There are 15 residues in the CDR3.

This clone was recorded at least ten times. The chain recombines TRBV20-1 with TRBJ1-1; weak D call: TRBD1 (5 bases). Trimming cost V 3 bases and J 7 bases, with 15 bases left between them. Germline CDR1 is DFQATT and CDR2 is SNEGSKA (reference sequence). This CDR3 is 13 amino acids long. CDR3 in amino acids: CSASKSGGSEAFF. CDR3 nucleotide sequence: TGCAGTGCTAGTAAGAGTGGGGGGAGTGAAGCTTTCTTT.

The rearrangement joins TRBV7-9 to TRBJ2-1, with 13 bases identical to TRBD2. J lost 12 bases, V lost 6 bases, and 8 bases had no gene match. The CDR3 runs 14 residues. Germline V gene lookup returns CDR1 SEHNR and CDR2 FQNEAQ (reference sequence). The CDR3 protein is CASRPGLAGQVQFF. The CDR3 DNA reads as TGTGCCAGCAGACCGGGACTAGCGGGACAGGTGCAGTTCTTC.

V gene TRBV4-2 combines with J gene TRBJ1-2; 8 nucleotides align to TRBD1. Germline CDR1 is LGHNA and CDR2 is YNFKEQ. The V gene end was trimmed by 4 bases and the J gene end by 4 bases; junction bases not matched to a gene: 8. The CDR3 is 15 residues long. The chain's CDR3 is CASSPDRGTLYGYTF. CDR3 in DNA: TGTGCCAGCAGCCCCGACAGGGGAACCCTCTATGGCTACACCTTC.

The chain links TRBV7-2 to TRBJ1-5, with D possibly matching TRBD1 (6 bases). Germline V CDR1 and CDR2: SGHTA, FQGNSA. The CDR3 has 12 amino acids. V dropped 5 bases and J dropped 6 bases, with 8 bases sitting between them. The CDR3 is CASSRGGQPQHF. The DNA of the CDR3 is TGTGCCAGCAGCCGAGGGGGTCAGCCCCAGCATTTT.

The chain has TRBV10-1 and TRBJ2-1; TRBD2 agrees at 7 bases. V lost 4 bases, J lost 5 bases, and 2 bases stayed unmatched. The CDR3 is made up of 13 amino acids. The germline gives CDR1 WNHNN, CDR2 SYGVQD (reference sequence). This CDR3 reads CASSAAGNNEQFF. The CDR3 DNA is TGCGCCAGCAGTGCAGCGGGGAACAATGAGCAGTTCTTC.

This clone was seen once. The chain recombines TRBV12-3 or TRBV12-4 with TRBJ1-1, with D possibly TRBD1 on 6 matching bases. This CDR3 is built from 12 residues. The V gene lost 7 bases and the J gene lost 5 bases, with 11 bases spanning the gap. The CDR3 protein is CASTDRITEAFF. CDR3 DNA sequence: TGTGCCAGCACAGACAGGATAACTGAAGCTTTCTTT.

V usage is TRBV11-2 and J usage is TRBJ2-3, with 12 bases fitting TRBD1. Trimming cost V 0 bases and J 5 bases; bases outside gene matches: 6. CDR3 size: 17 residues. Germline assignment: CDR1 SGHAT and CDR2 FQNNGV. The CDR3 sequence is CASSLEWDRGLGDTQYF. CDR3 bases: TGTGCCAGCAGCTTAGAGTGGGACAGGGGGCTTGGAGATACGCAGTATTTT.

The chain links TRBV6-5 to TRBJ1-1; no firm D call. The CDR3 spans 12 residues. Between the trimmed V and J ends, which lost 2 bases and 4 bases, there was a span of 5 bases. Germline V gene data show CDR1 as MNHEY and CDR2 as SVGAGI. The chain's CDR3 is CASSYEGTEAFF. In DNA, the CDR3 is TGTGCCAGCAGTTACGAGGGCACTGAAGCTTTCTTT.

The rearrangement joins TRBV14 to TRBJ2-7; 8 nucleotides agree with TRBD1. The V gene's germline CDR1 is SGHDN and CDR2 FVKESK. V shed 1 base, J shed 6 bases, and the junction held 11 bases outside the gene matches. CDR3 length: 16 amino acids. The DNA for the CDR3 is TGTGCCAGCAGCCAAGCCTTAGGACAGGGTTATGGCGAGCAGTACTTC. It is translated as CASSQALGQGYGEQYF.

The V gene is TRBV28, the J gene TRBJ2-7, with a possible D match to TRBD2 (6 bases). Germline assignment: CDR1 MDHEN and CDR2 SYDVKM. V was shortened by 7 bases and J by 7 bases, with 17 bases between the two germline ends. The CDR3 is 13 residues long. CDR3 DNA sequence: TGTGCCAGCACCCTTTCGGGAGTAAGGGAGCAGTACTTC. It codes for CASTLSGVREQYF.

The chain links TRBV11-2 to TRBJ2-1, with 9 nucleotides matching TRBD2. The CDR3 covers 19 residues. V lost 6 bases, J lost 0 bases, and 15 bases stayed unmatched. CDR1 and CDR2 from the germline V gene are SGHAT and FQNNGV. CDR3 nucleotides: TGTGCCAGCAGGCCATGGTTGACTATAGCGGGAGACTCCTACAATGAGCAGTTCTTC. Its protein product is CASRPWLTIAGDSYNEQFF.

This chain connects TRBV9 to TRBJ1-2, with D possibly being TRBD1 (6 bases). The CDR3 loop spans 13 amino acids. The germline gives CDR1 SGDLS, CDR2 YYNGEE. Trimming shortened V by 0 bases and J by 8 bases, and 11 bases separated the two germline ends. CDR3 bases: TGTGCCAGCAGCGTAGAGGGGGGGATCGGCTACACCTTC. Amino acids: CASSVEGGIGYTF. The full variable domain, in which reference TRBV9 and TRBJ1-2 provide the parts outside the CDR3, is DSGVTQTPKHLITATGQRVTLRCSPRSGDLSVYWYQQSLDQGLQFLIQYYNGEERAKGNILERFSAQQFPDLHSELNLSSLELGDSALYFCASSVEGGIGYTFGSGTRLTVV.

The chain has TRBV19 and TRBJ2-1, with TRBD2 matching 7 bases. Germline lookup yields CDR1 LNHDA and CDR2 SQIVND (reference sequence). V was pared by 3 bases and J by 3 bases, with 8 bases of the junction left unmatched. This CDR3 comprises 16 residues. CDR3 coding DNA: TGTGCCAGTAGTATGGGGCTAGCGGTTATCTACAATGAGCAGTTCTTC. It specifies CASSMGLAVIYNEQFF.

The chain has TRBV27 and TRBJ2-7, with 7 bases fitting TRBD1. The CDR3 contains 16 residues. The V gene end was trimmed by 4 bases and the J gene end by 7 bases; junction bases not matched to a gene: 16. Germline loops: CDR1 MNHEY, CDR2 SMNVEV (reference sequence). CDR3 in amino acids: CASSSLVTGRMWEQYF. CDR3 DNA: TGTGCCAGCAGTTCCCTGGTGACAGGGCGAATGTGGGAGCAGTACTTC.